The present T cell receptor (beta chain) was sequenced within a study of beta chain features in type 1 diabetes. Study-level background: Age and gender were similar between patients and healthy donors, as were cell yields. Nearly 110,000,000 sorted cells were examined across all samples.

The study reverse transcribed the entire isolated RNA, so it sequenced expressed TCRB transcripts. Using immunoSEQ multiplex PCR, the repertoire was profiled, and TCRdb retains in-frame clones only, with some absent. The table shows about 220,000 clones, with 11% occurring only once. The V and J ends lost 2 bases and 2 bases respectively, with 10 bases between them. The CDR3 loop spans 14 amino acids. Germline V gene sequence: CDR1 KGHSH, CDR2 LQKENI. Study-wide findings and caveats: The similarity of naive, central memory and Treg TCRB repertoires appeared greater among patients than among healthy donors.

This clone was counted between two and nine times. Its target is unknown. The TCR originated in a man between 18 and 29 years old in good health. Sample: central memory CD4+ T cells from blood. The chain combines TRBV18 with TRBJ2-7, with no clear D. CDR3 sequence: CASSPDGVPYEQYF. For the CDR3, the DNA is TGTGCCAGCTCACCAGATGGAGTCCCCTACGAGCAGTACTTC.